This passage covers 25 T cell receptor beta chains from one sample sequenced in a study of T-cell memory formation after mild COVID-19. TCRdb used MiXCR to reprocess the 5' RACE reads, holding one entry per CDR3 protein. This table has 200,000 to 250,000 distinct CDR3 sequences, over 8.5% appearing once. Sequencing was done on a sample of PBMCs or a T cell subset sorted from them (not recorded which). These receptor sequences come from a man aged 18 to 30 who had mild COVID-19 (a few samples of this study predate the infection). Cell type and time point are not known.

This clonotype was seen more than once but under ten times. DNA of the CDR3: TGTGCCAGCAGTGCCGGGACCGAATACAATGAGCAGTTCTTC. Translating it yields CASSAGTEYNEQFF. The chain employs TRBV5-6 and TRBJ2-1, with D perhaps given as TRBD1 or TRBD2 (5 bases each). CDR3 length: 14 amino acids. CDR1 is SGHDT, CDR2 YYEEEE, per germline. Trimming pared 5 bases from V and 4 bases from J, leaving 13 bases between.

This clonotype was counted a few times. The genes are TRBV27 and TRBJ2-3; 7 nucleotides line up with TRBD2. The CDR3 loop spans 15 amino acids. V lost 6 bases to trimming and J lost 1 base; unmatched junction nucleotides: 7. Germline CDR1 is MNHEY and CDR2 is SMNVEV (reference sequence). The CDR3 here is CASSRGGGGTDTQYF. In DNA form, the CDR3 reads TGTGCCAGCAGCCGAGGTGGGGGGGGCACAGATACGCAGTATTTT.

The chain recombines TRBV7-2 with TRBJ1-5; D is uncertain. Germline values: CDR1 SGHTA, CDR2 FQGNSA. The CDR3 extends over 14 amino acids. The V gene lost 2 bases and the J gene lost 0 bases, with 5 bases spanning the gap. CDR3 DNA sequence: TGTGCCAGCAGCTTATCAAATAGCAATCAGCCCCAGCATTTT. Its translation: CASSLSNSNQPQHF.

This clonotype occurred many times. The genes are TRBV9 and TRBJ1-6; D unresolved. V lost 3 bases and J lost 9, with 19 bases in between. CDR3 size: 16 residues. CDR1 and CDR2 (germline): SGDLS, YYNGEE. CDR3 coding DNA: TGTGCCAGCAGCGGGGGTTTGGAAACTTGGGTTTCACCCCTCCACTTT. Its translation: CASSGGLETWVSPLHF.

The rearrangement joins TRBV7-9 to TRBJ1-3; D remains ambiguous. V was trimmed by 1 base and J by 0 bases, leaving 10 bases between them. The CDR3 extends over 16 amino acids. Germline CDR1 and CDR2: SEHNR and FQNEAQ (reference sequence). CDR3 bases: TGTGCCAGCAGCTTAGGAGCTGTTTACTCTGGAAACACCATATATTTT. Amino acid sequence: CASSLGAVYSGNTIYF.

This clonotype was observed a few times. The chain links TRBV20-1 to TRBJ2-3; 7 positions match TRBD2. The germline V gene has CDR1 DFQATT and CDR2 SNEGSKA (reference sequence). The V and J ends lost 6 bases and 1 base, in that order; junction bases with no gene match: 13. This CDR3 is built from 16 residues. Here the CDR3 reads CSAKTALGGGTDTQYF. The CDR3 DNA follows: TGCAGTGCGAAAACAGCCCTTGGGGGGGGCACAGATACGCAGTATTTT.

The V gene is TRBV24-1, the J gene TRBJ2-7; 7 positions agree with TRBD1. Germline lookup yields CDR1 KGHDR and CDR2 SFDVKD. The V and J ends lost 5 bases and 4 bases, in that order; junction bases with no gene match: 13. The CDR3 is 16 amino acids. The CDR3 sequence is CATSARGSVQDYEQYV. In nucleotides, the CDR3 is TGTGCCACCAGTGCCAGGGGGTCAGTTCAAGATTACGAGCAGTACGTC.

This clonotype was detected many times. V is TRBV7-6 and J is TRBJ2-7; tentatively, D is TRBD1 or TRBD2 (6 bases each). Trimming removed 2 bases at V and 6 bases at J, with 11 bases between. CDR1 and CDR2 (germline): SGHVS, FNYEAQ. The CDR3 totals 13 residues. In nucleotides, the CDR3 is TGTGCCAGCAGCTTACCCGGGGGCGGCGAGCAGTACTTC. Translating it yields CASSLPGGGEQYF.

This clonotype was picked up many times. This chain connects TRBV12-3 or TRBV12-4 to TRBJ2-2, with 9 positions matching TRBD1. This CDR3 is built from 15 residues. The V segment lost 6 bases and the J segment 5 bases; nucleotides outside the gene matches: 7. CDR3 amino acids: CASRLPTGGTGELFF. Here the CDR3 DNA reads TGTGCCAGCAGGCTACCGACAGGGGGAACCGGGGAGCTGTTTTTT.

This clonotype showed up just a few times. The V and J genes are TRBV6-5 and TRBJ1-1; unclear D gene. Trimming cost V 7 bases and J 4 bases, with 22 bases left between them. The germline V gene encodes CDR1 MNHEY and CDR2 SVGAGI. There are 16 residues in the CDR3. The CDR3 DNA is TGTGCCAGCATCACACAAGGGTCGGGGTACGCCACTGAAGCTTTCTTT. This sequence encodes CASITQGSGYATEAFF.

The chain links TRBV6-5 to TRBJ2-7; 12 bases are shared with TRBD1. Germline loops: CDR1 MNHEY, CDR2 SVGAGI. V trimming: 4 bases; J trimming: 6 bases; junction bases outside the gene matches: 4. CDR3 length: 14 residues. As DNA, the CDR3 is TGTGCCAGCAGTTCTCCGGGACAGGGGGCCGAGCAGTACTTC. As protein: CASSSPGQGAEQYF.

V and J are TRBV7-8 and TRBJ2-6; 7 bases line up with TRBD2. Germline V CDR1 and CDR2: SGHVS, FQNEAQ. The V gene end was trimmed by 0 bases and the J gene end by 16 bases; junction bases not matched to a gene: 15. This CDR3 is 16 amino acids long. The chain's CDR3 is CASSLAGRAAGRPLTF. Written as DNA, the CDR3 is TGTGCCAGCAGCTTAGCTGGGAGGGCCGCGGGACGACCACTGACTTTC.

The chain links TRBV5-1 to TRBJ2-6; 7 positions match TRBD1. V lost 0 bases and J lost 3; bases outside the gene matches: 9. The CDR3 consists of 18 residues. Germline lookup yields CDR1 SGHRS and CDR2 YFSETQ. The CDR3 loop reads CASSLATKTGFGANVLTF. CDR3 DNA sequence: TGCGCCAGCAGCTTGGCAACCAAGACAGGGTTTGGGGCCAACGTCCTGACTTTC.

This clonotype was seen more than once but under ten times. The chain is built from TRBV27 and TRBJ2-3; tentative D call: TRBD2 (7 bases). This CDR3 contains 14 residues. Looked up from germline, CDR1 is MNHEY and CDR2 is SMNVEV (reference sequence). Trimming left V 1 base short and J 7 bases short, with 12 bases between. The CDR3 DNA is TGTGCCAGCAGTTTATATCCGGGGGGCTATACGCAGTATTTT. Protein sequence: CASSLYPGGYTQYF.

This chain uses TRBV12-5 with TRBJ1-1; 8 bases fit TRBD1. Per the germline V gene, CDR1 is LGHNT and CDR2 is FRNRAP. This CDR3 region has 13 residues. Trimming took 3 bases from V and 11 from J; bases not matched to a gene: 8. Here the CDR3 reads CASGFWTGRNAFF. The CDR3 DNA reads as TGTGCTAGTGGTTTTTGGACAGGGCGGAACGCTTTCTTT. Full variable domain (remainder filled in from reference TRBV12-5 and TRBJ1-1): DARVTQTPRHKVTEMGQEVTMRCQPILGHNTVFWYRQTMMQGLELLAYFRNRAPLDDSGMPKDRFSAEMPDATLATLKIQPSEPRDSAVYFCASGFWTGRNAFFGQGTRLTVV.

This clonotype was recorded a few times. The chain recombines TRBV20-1 with TRBJ2-2; perhaps TRBD1 as D (5 bases). This CDR3 contains 14 residues. The germline V gene has CDR1 DFQATT and CDR2 SNEGSKA (reference sequence). The germline V and J ends were trimmed by 3 bases and 5 bases, with 13 bases remaining between them. The CDR3 loop reads CSASPETETGELFF. The CDR3 DNA is TGCAGTGCTAGTCCTGAGACAGAAACCGGGGAGCTGTTTTTT.

The gene calls are TRBV7-2 and TRBJ2-7, with a tentative D call TRBD2 (6 bases). The CDR3 totals 17 residues. Germline CDR1 reads SGHTA; CDR2 reads FQGNSA. Deletions cut 4 bases from V and 0 bases from J, with 19 bases between. As DNA, the CDR3 is TGTGCCAGCAGCTCCGGGCGGGGCGGATTAAGCTCCTACGAGCAGTACTTC. Encoded protein: CASSSGRGGLSSYEQYF. The full variable domain, its missing parts supplied by reference TRBV7-2 and TRBJ2-7, is GAGVSQSPSNKVTEKGKDVELRCDPISGHTALYWYRQSLGQGLEFLIYFQGNSAPDKSGLPSDRFSAERTGGSVSTLTIQRTQQEDSAVYLCASSSGRGGLSSYEQYFGPGTRLTVT.

This rearrangement joins TRBV12-3 or TRBV12-4 to TRBJ2-2; TRBD1 is a possible D gene (5 bases). The CDR3 is 15 residues long. With 2 bases removed from V and 4 bases from J, the gap between germline ends came to 11 bases. CDR3: CASSLFQGATGELFF. The CDR3, as DNA: TGTGCCAGCAGTTTATTTCAGGGTGCCACCGGGGAGCTGTTTTTT.

This clonotype was observed a handful of times. The DNA of the CDR3 is TGTGCCAGCAGCCAGCGGGGAGCTTTTCCCACCGGGGAGCTGTTTTTT. Translated: CASSQRGAFPTGELFF. The chain recombines TRBV3-1 with TRBJ2-2, with D possibly being TRBD2 (6 bases). Trimming removed 3 bases at V and 4 bases at J, with 15 bases between. The CDR3 contains 16 residues. Germline V gives CDR1 LGHDT, CDR2 YNNKEL (reference sequence).

This clonotype was seen more than once but under ten times. This chain connects TRBV7-6 to TRBJ2-5; D possibly corresponds to TRBD1 (6 bases). The germline V and J ends were trimmed by 5 bases and 5 bases, with 15 bases remaining between them. Germline CDR1 reads SGHVS; CDR2 reads FNYEAQ. The CDR3 sequence is 14 residues long. The CDR3 region is CASSVSGRGETQYF. The CDR3, as DNA: TGTGCCAGCAGCGTTAGTGGCAGGGGCGAGACCCAGTACTTC.

The gene calls are TRBV5-1 and TRBJ1-5; D is ambiguous. Trimming left V 0 bases short and J 5 bases short, with 12 bases between. This CDR3 spans 15 amino acids. Looked up from germline, CDR1 is SGHRS and CDR2 is YFSETQ. The CDR3 region is CASSLGGIRDQPQHF. Written as DNA, the CDR3 is TGCGCCAGCAGCTTGGGGGGAATTAGGGATCAGCCCCAGCATTTT. The variable domain in full, completed from reference TRBV5-1 and TRBJ1-5, reads KAGVTQTPRYLIKTRGQQVTLSCSPISGHRSVSWYQQTPGQGLQFLFEYFSETQRNKGNFPGRFSGRQFSNSRSEMNVSTLELGDSALYLCASSLGGIRDQPQHFGDGTRLSIL.

V is TRBV3-1 and J is TRBJ2-5; TRBD2 might be the D (6 bases). Trimming cost V 0 bases and J 4 bases, with 12 bases left between them. This CDR3 has 15 residues. Germline V gene lookup returns CDR1 LGHDT and CDR2 YNNKEL (reference sequence). The CDR3 reads CASSQEGLPPETQYF. The CDR3 DNA is TGTGCCAGCAGCCAAGAGGGACTCCCGCCAGAGACCCAGTACTTC.

This clonotype was seen a handful of times. The CDR3 DNA sequence: TGTGCCAGCAGCTTTATTCGGGGTCTCGGGGCCAACGTCCTGACTTTC. It translates to CASSFIRGLGANVLTF. The chain recombines TRBV7-3 with TRBJ2-6; TRBD2 might be the D (5 bases). Germline loops: CDR1 SGHTA, CDR2 FQGTGA. CDR3 length equals 16 residues. Trimming pared 3 bases from V and 4 bases from J, leaving 13 bases between.

This clonotype appeared a few times. The chain employs TRBV25-1 and TRBJ1-4; 7 nucleotides line up with TRBD1. V trimming: 2 bases; J trimming: 8 bases; junction bases outside the gene matches: 11. The CDR3 has 16 amino acids. The V gene's germline CDR1 is MGHDK and CDR2 SYGVNS. CDR3 loop: CASSEPRQGGDEKLFF. The DNA for the CDR3 is TGTGCCAGCAGTGAACCGCGACAGGGAGGAGACGAAAAACTGTTTTTT.

The table lists this clonotype with a few counts. This rearrangement joins TRBV11-2 to TRBJ2-5; D is undetermined. The germline V gene encodes CDR1 SGHAT and CDR2 FQNNGV. The CDR3 contains 17 residues. V gave up 6 bases and J gave up 2 bases, with 22 bases separating them. The CDR3 bases are TGTGCCAGCAGACTAAAAGCATGGGCGTCTCCGCAAGAGACCCAGTACTTC. Its protein product is CASRLKAWASPQETQYF.